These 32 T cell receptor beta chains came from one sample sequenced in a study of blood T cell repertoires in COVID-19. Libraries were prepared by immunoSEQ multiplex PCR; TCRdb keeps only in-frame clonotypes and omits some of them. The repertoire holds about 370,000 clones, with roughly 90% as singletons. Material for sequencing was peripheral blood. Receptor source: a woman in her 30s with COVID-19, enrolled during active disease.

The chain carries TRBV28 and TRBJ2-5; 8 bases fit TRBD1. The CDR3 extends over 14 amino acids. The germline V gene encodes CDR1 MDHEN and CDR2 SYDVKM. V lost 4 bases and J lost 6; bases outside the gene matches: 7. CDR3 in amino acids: CASSSAGGAKTQYF. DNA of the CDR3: TGTGCCAGCAGTTCAGCAGGGGGCGCGAAGACCCAGTACTTC. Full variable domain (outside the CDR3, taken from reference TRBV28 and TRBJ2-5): DVKVTQSSRYLVKRTGEKVFLECVQDMDHENMFWYRQDPGLGLRLIYFSYDVKMKEKGDIPEGYSVSREKKERFSLILESASTNQTSMYLCASSSAGGAKTQYFGPGTRLLVL.

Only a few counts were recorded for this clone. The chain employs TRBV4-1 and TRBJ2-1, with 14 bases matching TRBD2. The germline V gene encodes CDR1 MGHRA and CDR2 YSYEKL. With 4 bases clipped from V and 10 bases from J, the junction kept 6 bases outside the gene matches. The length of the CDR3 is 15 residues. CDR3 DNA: TGCGCCAGCAGCCTAACGACTAGCGGGAGGGCCGAGCAGTTCTTC. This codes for CASSLTTSGRAEQFF.

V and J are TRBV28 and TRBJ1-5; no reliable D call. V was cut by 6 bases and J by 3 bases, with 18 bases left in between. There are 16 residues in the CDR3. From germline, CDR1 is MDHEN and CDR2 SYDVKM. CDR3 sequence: CASRISRLQSNQPQHF. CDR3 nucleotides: TGTGCCAGCAGAATATCACGTTTGCAGTCCAATCAGCCCCAGCATTTT.

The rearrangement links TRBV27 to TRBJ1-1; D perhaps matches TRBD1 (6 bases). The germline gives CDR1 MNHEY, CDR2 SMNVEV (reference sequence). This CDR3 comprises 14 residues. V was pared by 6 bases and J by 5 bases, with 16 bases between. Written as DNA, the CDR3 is TGTGCCAGCAGCCCTATTGGGGGCAGGACTGAAGCTTTCTTT. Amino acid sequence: CASSPIGGRTEAFF.

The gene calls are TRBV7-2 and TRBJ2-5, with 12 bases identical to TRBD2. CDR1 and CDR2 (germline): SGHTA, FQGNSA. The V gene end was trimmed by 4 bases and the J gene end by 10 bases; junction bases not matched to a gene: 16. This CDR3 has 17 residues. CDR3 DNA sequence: TGTGCCAGCAGCTCGCCGAACATAGGTGGACTAGCGGGGAGCCAGTACTTC. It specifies CASSSPNIGGLAGSQYF.

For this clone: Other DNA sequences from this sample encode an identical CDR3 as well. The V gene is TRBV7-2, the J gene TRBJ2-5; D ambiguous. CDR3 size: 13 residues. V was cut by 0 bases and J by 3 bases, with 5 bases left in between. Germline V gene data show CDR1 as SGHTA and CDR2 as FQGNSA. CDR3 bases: TGTGCCAGCAGCTTAGCAAGAGAAGAGACCCAGTACTTC. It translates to CASSLAREETQYF.

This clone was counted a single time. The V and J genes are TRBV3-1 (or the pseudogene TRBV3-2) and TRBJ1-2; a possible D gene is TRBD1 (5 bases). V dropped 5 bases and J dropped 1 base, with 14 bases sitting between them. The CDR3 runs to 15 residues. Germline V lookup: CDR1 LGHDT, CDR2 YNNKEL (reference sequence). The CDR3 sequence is CASSDYRRDNYGYTF. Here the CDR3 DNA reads TGTGCCAGCAGCGATTACCGCAGGGATAACTATGGCTACACCTTC.

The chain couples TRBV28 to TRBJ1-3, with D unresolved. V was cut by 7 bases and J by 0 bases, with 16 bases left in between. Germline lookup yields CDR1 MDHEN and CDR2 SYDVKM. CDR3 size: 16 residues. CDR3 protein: CASTETLSGSGNTIYF. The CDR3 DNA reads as TGTGCCAGCACGGAAACCCTATCGGGCTCTGGAAACACCATATATTTT.

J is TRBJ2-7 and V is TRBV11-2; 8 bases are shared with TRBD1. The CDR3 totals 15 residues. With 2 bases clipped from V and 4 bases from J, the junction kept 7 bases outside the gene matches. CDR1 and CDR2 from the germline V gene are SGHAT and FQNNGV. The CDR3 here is CASSLSGGVVYEQYV. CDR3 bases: TGTGCCAGCAGCTTATCAGGGGGCGTGGTATACGAGCAGTACGTC.

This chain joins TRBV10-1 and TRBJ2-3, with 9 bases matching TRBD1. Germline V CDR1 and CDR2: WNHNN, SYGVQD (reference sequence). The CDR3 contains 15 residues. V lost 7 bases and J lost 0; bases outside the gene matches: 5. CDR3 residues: CASTAGQGSTDTQYF. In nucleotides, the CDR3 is TGCGCCAGCACCGCTGGACAGGGGAGCACAGATACGCAGTATTTT.

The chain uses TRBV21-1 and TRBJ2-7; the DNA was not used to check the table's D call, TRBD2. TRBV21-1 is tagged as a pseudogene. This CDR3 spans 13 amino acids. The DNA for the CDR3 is TGTGCCAGCAGCCGAGAAAGCTTGAACGAGCAGTACGTC. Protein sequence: CASSRESLNEQYV.

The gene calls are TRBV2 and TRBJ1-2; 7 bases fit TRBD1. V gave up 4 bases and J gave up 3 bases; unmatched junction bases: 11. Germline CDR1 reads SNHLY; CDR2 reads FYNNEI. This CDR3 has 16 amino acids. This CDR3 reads CASSGVGRGGDYGYTF. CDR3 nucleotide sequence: TGTGCCAGCAGTGGGGTGGGAAGAGGGGGCGACTATGGCTACACCTTC. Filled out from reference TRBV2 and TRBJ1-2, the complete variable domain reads EPEVTQTPSHQVTQMGQEVILRCVPISNHLYFYWYRQILGQKVEFLVSFYNNEISEKSEIFDDQFSVERPDGSNFTLKIRSTKLEDSAMYFCASSGVGRGGDYGYTFGSGTRLTVV.

The CDR3 sequence is CAVSASGGLQETQYF. Written as DNA, the CDR3 is TGTGCCGTCTCAGCTAGCGGGGGGCTCCAAGAGACCCAGTACTTC. V is TRBV10-3 and J is TRBJ2-5, with 11 bases identical to TRBD2. V dropped 11 bases and J dropped 1; count of bases not matched to a gene: 9. This CDR3 comprises 15 residues. Germline V gene data show CDR1 as ENHRY and CDR2 as SYGVKD.

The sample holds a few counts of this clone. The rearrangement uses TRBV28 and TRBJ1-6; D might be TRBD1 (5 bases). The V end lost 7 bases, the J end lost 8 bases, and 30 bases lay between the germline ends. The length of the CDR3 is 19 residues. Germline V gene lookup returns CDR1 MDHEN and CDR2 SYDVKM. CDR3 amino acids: CASTRTYARVLRSDSPLHF. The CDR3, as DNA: TGTGCCAGCACCCGAACCTACGCCAGGGTTTTGAGGTCGGATTCACCCCTCCACTTT.

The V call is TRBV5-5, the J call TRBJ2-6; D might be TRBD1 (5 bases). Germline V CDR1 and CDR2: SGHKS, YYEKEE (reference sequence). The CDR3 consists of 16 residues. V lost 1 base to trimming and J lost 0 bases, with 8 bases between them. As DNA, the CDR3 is TGTGCCAGCAGCTTGTTACAGGCCTCTGGGGCCAACGTCCTGACTTTC. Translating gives CASSLLQASGANVLTF.

Written as DNA, the CDR3 is TGTGCCTCGATGGGGGGACCGTCTTTTTATGGCTACACCTTC. It yields the protein CASMGGPSFYGYTF. The gene calls are TRBV28 and TRBJ1-2, with a possible D match to TRBD1 (5 bases). The CDR3 covers 14 residues. The germline V gene encodes CDR1 MDHEN and CDR2 SYDVKM. V lost 11 bases, J lost 5 bases, and 21 bases lay in between.

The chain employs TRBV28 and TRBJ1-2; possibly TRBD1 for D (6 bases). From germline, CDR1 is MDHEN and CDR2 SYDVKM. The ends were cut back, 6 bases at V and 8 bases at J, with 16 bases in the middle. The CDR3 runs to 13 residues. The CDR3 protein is CASSETGLRGYTF. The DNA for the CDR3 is TGTGCCAGCAGCGAAACAGGGTTACGCGGCTACACCTTC.

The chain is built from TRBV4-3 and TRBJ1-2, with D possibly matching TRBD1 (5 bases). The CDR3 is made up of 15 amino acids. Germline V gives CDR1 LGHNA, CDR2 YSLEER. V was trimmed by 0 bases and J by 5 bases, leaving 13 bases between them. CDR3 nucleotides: TGCGCCAGCAGCCAAGATTGGGGCGCCGGTTATGGCTACACCTTC. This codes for CASSQDWGAGYGYTF.

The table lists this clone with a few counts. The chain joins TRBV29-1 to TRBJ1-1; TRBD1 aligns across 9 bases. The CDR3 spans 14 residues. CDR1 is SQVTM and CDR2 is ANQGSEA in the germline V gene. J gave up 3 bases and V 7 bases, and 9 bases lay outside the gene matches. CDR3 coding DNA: TGCAGCGGACTCTATAGACAGGGGGACACTGAAGCTTTCTTT. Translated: CSGLYRQGDTEAFF.

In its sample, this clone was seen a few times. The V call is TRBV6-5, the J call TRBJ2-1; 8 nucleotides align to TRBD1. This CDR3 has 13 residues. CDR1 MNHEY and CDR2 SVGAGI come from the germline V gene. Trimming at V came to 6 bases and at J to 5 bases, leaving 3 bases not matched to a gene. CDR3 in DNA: TGTGCCAGCAGCGGGACAGGTAACAATGAGCAGTTCTTC. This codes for CASSGTGNNEQFF.

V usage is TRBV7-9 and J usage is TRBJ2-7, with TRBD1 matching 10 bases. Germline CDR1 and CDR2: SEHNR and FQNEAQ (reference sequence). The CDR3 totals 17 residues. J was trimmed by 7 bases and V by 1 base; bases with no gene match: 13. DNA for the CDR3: TGTGCCAGCAGCTTAGACCCCCGGGACAGGGGCCCTACGGAGCAGTACTTC. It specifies CASSLDPRDRGPTEQYF.

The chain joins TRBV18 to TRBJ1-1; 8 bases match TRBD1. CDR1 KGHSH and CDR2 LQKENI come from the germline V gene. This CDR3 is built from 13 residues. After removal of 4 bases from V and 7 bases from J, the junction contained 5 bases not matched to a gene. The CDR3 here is CASSLGTGNEAFF. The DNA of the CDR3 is TGTGCCAGCTCACTCGGGACAGGAAATGAAGCTTTCTTT.

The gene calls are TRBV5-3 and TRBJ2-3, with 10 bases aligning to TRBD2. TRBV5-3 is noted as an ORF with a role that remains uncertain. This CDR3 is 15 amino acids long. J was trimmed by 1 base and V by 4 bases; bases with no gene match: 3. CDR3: CARSLGLAGTDTQYF. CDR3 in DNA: TGTGCCAGAAGCCTCGGACTAGCGGGCACAGATACGCAGTATTTT.

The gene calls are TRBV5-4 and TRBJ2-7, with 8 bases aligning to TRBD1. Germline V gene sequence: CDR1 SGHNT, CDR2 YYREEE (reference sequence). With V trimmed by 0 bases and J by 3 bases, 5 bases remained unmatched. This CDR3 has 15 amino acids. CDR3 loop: CASSLGTGRDYEQYF. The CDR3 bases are TGTGCCAGCAGCTTGGGGACAGGGAGAGACTACGAGCAGTACTTC.

In DNA form, the CDR3 reads TGCGCCAGCAGCCTTTTACCGGGACAAAGCTCCTACGAGCAGTACTTC. Translating it yields CASSLLPGQSSYEQYF. The rearrangement uses TRBV5-1 and TRBJ2-7, with D tentatively TRBD1 (6 bases). CDR3 length: 16 amino acids. V was shortened by 4 bases and J by 0 bases, with 17 bases between the two germline ends. Germline V gives CDR1 SGHRS, CDR2 YFSETQ.

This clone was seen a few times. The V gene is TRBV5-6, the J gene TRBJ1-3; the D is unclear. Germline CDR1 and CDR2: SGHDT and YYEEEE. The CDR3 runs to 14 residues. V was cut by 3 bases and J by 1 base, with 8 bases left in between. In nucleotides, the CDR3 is TGTGCCAGCAGCTCGCGACAATCTGGAAACACCATATATTTT. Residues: CASSSRQSGNTIYF.

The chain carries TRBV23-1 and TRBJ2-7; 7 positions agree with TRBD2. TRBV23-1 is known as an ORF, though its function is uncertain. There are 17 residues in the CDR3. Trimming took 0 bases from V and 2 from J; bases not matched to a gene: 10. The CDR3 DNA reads TGCGCCAGCAGTCAATCGACTGGCAGGGAGGGCCCCTACGAGCAGTACGTC. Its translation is CASSQSTGREGPYEQYV.

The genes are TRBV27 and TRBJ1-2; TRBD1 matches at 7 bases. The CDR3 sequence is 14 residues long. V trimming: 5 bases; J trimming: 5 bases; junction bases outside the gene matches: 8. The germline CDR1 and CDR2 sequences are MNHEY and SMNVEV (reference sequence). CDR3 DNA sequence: TGTGCCAGCAGTCCGTGGGACAGCGGGTATGGCTACACCTTC. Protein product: CASSPWDSGYGYTF.

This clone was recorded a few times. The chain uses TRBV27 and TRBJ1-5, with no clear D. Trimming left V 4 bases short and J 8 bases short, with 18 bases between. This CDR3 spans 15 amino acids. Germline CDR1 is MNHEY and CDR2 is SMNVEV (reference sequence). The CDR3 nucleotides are TGTGCCAGCAGTTCCGCCGGGAGGACTACCGAGCCCCAGCATTTT. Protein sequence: CASSSAGRTTEPQHF.

The CDR3 region is CASSPAGGVYGYTF. In DNA, the CDR3 is TGTGCCAGCAGCCCCGCAGGAGGGGTCTATGGCTACACCTTC. The genes are TRBV7-9 and TRBJ1-2, with D possibly TRBD1 on 5 matching bases. Per the germline V gene, CDR1 is SEHNR and CDR2 is FQNEAQ (reference sequence). V was cut by 5 bases and J by 4 bases, with 14 bases left in between. The CDR3 spans 14 residues.

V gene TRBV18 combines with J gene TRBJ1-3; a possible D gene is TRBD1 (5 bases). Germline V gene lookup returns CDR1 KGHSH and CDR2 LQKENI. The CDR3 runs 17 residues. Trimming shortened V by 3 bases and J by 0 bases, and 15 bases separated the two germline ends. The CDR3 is CASSPMIRGGSGNTIYF. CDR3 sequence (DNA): TGTGCCAGCTCACCGATGATAAGGGGTGGCTCTGGAAACACCATATATTTT.

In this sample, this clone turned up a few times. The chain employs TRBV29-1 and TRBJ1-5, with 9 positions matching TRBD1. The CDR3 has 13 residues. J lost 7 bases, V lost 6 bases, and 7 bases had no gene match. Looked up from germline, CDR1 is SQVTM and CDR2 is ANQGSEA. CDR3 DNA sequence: TGCAGCGTCCACACAGGGGGCGGACAGCCCCAGCATTTT. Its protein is CSVHTGGGQPQHF.